This TCR beta chain was found in a study of vaccination effects on CD4 cells after COVID-19. Expansion with viral peptide pools was applied to antigen-specific CD4+ T cells by the ViraFEST assay prior to sequencing. Cells that had been cultured for less than eleven days were the source of isolated CD4+ T cells. Cultivation was performed at a few million PBMC per well with roughly 9.2 IU/ml IL-2 and roughly 9.9 ug/ml peptides added. Only in-frame clones appear in the TCRdb table, and some are missing; sequencing was by immunoSEQ multiplex PCR. The sample lists 13,000 to 15,000 clones, 76% occurring once. This CDR3 region has 14 residues. The germline CDR1 and CDR2 sequences are SNHLY and FYNNEI. V was pared by 5 bases and J by 4 bases, with 3 bases of the junction left unmatched. Turning to this clone: Its specificity is unknown. The sample has other DNA sequences that encode this CDR3 too.

Sequences were derived from CD4+ T cells from PBMCs cultured with HCoV-229E spike peptides, sampled before COVID-19 vaccination. This receptor was obtained from a human donor who received a COVID-19 vaccine. This sequence joins TRBV2 and TRBJ2-1; TRBD2 matches 9 bases. CDR3 residues: CASSRLAGYNEQFF. In nucleotides, the CDR3 is TGTGCCAGCAGTCGGCTAGCGGGGTACAATGAGCAGTTCTTC.